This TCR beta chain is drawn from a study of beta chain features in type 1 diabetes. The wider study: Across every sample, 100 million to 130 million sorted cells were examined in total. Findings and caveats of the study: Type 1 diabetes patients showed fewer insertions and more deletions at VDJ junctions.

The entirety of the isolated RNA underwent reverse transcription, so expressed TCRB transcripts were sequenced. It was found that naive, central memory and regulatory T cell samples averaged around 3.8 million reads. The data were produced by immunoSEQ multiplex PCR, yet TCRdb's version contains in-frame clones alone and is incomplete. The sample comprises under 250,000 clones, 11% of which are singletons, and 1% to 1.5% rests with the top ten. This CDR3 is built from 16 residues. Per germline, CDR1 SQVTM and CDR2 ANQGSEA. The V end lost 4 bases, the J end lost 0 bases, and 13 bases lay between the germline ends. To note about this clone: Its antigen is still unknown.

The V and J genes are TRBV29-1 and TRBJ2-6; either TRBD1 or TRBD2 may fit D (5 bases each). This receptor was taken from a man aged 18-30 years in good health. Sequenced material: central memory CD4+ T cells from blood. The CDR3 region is CSVGDRQTSGANVLTF. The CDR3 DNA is TGCAGCGTTGGGGACCGACAGACCTCTGGGGCCAACGTCCTGACTTTC.